The sequence of this T cell receptor (beta chain) was determined in a study of OX40 agonist ivuxolimab in advanced cancers. Here immunoSEQ multiplex PCR was the method, and the copy in TCRdb shows in-frame clones only, minus some. The sample lists 40,000 or so clones; 80% were seen once. The CDR3 totals 13 residues. Germline assignment: CDR1 MDHEN and CDR2 SYDVKM. Trimming took 4 bases from V and 0 from J, leaving 4 bases between them. Patients with autoimmune history or systemic immunosuppression were excluded. The input for sequencing was CD4+ or CD8+ T cells sorted from blood, taken in a trial of the OX40 agonist ivuxolimab. The chain recombines TRBV28 with TRBJ1-3; D is unresolved. This receptor was identified in an adult with an advanced solid tumor such as melanoma, head and neck, liver or kidney cancer. CDR3 sequence (DNA): TGTGCCAGCAGTTCCCCCTCTGGAAACACCATATATTTT. It codes for CASSSPSGNTIYF.